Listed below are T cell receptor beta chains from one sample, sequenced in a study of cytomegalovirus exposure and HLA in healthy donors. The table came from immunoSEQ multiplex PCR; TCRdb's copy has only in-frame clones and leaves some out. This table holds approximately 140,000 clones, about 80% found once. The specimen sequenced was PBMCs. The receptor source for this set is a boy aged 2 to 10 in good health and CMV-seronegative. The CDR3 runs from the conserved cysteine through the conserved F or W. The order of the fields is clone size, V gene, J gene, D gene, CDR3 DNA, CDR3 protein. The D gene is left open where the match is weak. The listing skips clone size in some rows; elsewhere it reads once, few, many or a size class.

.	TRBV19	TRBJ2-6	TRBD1	TGTGCCAGTAGGGGGGACAGGGAGGGTGGGGCCAACGTCCTGACTTTC	CASRGDREGGANVLTF
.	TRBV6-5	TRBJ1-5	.	TGTGCCTCCAGTTTGACAGGCGATAGCAATCAGCCCCAGCATTTT	CASSLTGDSNQPQHF
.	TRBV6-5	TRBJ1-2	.	TGTGCCAGCAGTTACCGCGGAGGGGATGGCTACACCTTC	CASSYRGGDGYTF
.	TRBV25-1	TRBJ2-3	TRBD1	TGTGCCAGCAAGCCACTTCTCCGGGACAGGGTCGCAGATACGCAGTATTTT	CASKPLLRDRVADTQYF
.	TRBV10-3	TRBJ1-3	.	TGTGCCATCAGTGAGTCCGGCGGGGGCAGCTCTGGAAACACCATATATTTT	CAISESGGGSSGNTIYF
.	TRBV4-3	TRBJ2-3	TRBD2	TGCGCCAGCAGCCAAGAGCGGGGGGTCACAGATACGCAGTATTTT	CASSQERGVTDTQYF
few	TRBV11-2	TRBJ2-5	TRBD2	TGTGCCAGCAGCCAGCGGGGGGACGGGGAGACCCAGTACTTC	CASSQRGDGETQYF
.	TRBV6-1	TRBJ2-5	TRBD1	TGTGCCAGCAGTGGATACAGGGGGCCTTTGGAGACCCAGTACTTC	CASSGYRGPLETQYF
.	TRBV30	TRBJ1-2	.	TGTGCCGCATTTGACAGAGTTAACTATGGCTACACCTTC	CAAFDRVNYGYTF
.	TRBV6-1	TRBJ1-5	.	TGTGCCAGCAGTGGACTCGACTGGATACTGCATTTT	CASSGLDWILHF
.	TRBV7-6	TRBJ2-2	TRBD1	TGTGCCAGCAGCTTAGAGGGGACAGACTCTCTGTTTTTT	CASSLEGTDSLFF
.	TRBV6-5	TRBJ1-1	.	TGTGCCAGCAGTTTAGGCAGGGGTCACACTGAAGCTTTCTTT	CASSLGRGHTEAFF
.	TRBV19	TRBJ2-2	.	TGTGCCAGTAGAGTCCGGGACTTAAACACCGGGGAGCTGTTTTTT	CASRVRDLNTGELFF
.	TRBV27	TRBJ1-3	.	TGTGCCAGCAGTGCGGGCCACCGTATGGGTGGAAACACCATATATTTT	CASSAGHRMGGNTIYF
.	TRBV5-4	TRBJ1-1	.	TGTGCCAGCAGCGTCGAACCCAGGGGCACTGAAGCTTTCTTT	CASSVEPRGTEAFF
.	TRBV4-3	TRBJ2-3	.	TGCGCCAGCAGCCGCCGGGCTAGCAGCGCCGATACGCAGTATTTT	CASSRRASSADTQYF
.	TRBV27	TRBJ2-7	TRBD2	TGTGCCAGCAAAGGGACTAGCAACTCCTACGAGCAGTACTTC	CASKGTSNSYEQYF
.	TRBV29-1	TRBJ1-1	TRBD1	TGCAGCGCGGGGGACAGGGCTGAAGCTTTCTTT	CSAGDRAEAFF
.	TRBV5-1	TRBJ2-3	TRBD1	TGCGCCAGCAGCTTGGCCGGACAGGGAACAAGAGATACGCAGTATTTT	CASSLAGQGTRDTQYF
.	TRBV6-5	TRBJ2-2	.	TGTGCCAGCAGTTACTCAGGGGAAAACACCGGGGAGCTGTTTTTT	CASSYSGENTGELFF
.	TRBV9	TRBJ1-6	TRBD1	TGTGCCAGCAGCGTAGCCCCAGGGACAGGGGCCTCTAATTCACCCCTCCACTTT	CASSVAPGTGASNSPLHF
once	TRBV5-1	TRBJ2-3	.	TGCGCCAGCAAGGCGGGACCTAGCACAGATACGCAGTATTTT	CASKAGPSTDTQYF
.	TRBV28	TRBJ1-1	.	TGTGCCAGCAGTTTAAGGGGGAAGGGGGCTGAAGCTTTCTTT	CASSLRGKGAEAFF
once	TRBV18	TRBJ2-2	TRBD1	TGTGCCAGCTCACCCTTTCTTACAGGGGACACCGGGGAGCTGTTTTTT	CASSPFLTGDTGELFF
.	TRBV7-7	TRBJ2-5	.	TGTGCTAGCAGCTTAGACGGTACGACCCAGTACTTC	CASSLDGTTQYF
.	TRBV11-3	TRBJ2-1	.	TGTGCCAGCAGCTTAGGACCAGAGGATGAGCAGTTCTTC	CASSLGPEDEQFF